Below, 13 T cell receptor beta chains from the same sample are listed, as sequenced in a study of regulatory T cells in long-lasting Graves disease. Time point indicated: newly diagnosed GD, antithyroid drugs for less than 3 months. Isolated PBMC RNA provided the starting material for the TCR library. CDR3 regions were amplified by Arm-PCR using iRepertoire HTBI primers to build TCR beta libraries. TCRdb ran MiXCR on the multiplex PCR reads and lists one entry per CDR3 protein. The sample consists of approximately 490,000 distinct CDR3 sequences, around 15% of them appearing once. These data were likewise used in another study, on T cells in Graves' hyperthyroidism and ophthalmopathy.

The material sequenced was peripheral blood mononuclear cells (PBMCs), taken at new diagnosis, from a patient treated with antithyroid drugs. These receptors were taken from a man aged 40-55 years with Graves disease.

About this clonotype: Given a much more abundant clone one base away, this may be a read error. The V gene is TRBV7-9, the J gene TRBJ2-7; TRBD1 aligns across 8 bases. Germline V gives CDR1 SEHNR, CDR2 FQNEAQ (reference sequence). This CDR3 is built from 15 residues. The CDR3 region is CASSETDRESYEQCF. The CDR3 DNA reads TGTGCCAGCAGCGAAACGGACAGGGAATCCTACGAGCAGTGCTTC. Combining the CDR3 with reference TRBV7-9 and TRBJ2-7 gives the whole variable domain DTGVSQNPRHKITKRGQNVTFRCDPISEHNRLYWYRQTLGQGPEFLTYFQNEAQLEKSRLLSDRFSAERPKGSFSTLEIQRTEQGDSAMYLCASSETDRESYEQCFGPGTRLTVT.

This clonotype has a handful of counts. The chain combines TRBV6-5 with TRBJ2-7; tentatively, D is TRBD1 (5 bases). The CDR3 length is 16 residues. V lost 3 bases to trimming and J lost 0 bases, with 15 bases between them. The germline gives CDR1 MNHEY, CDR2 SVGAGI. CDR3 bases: TGTGCCAGCAGTTATTATGGGGCGGAGAGCTCCTACGAGCAGTACTTC. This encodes CASSYYGAESSYEQYF.

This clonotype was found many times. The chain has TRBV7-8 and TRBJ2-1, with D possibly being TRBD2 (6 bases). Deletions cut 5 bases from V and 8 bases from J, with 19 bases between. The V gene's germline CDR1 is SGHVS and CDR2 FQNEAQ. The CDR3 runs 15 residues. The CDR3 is CASSPHRGKGDEQFF. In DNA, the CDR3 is TGTGCCAGCAGCCCCCACCGGGGGAAAGGAGATGAGCAGTTCTTC. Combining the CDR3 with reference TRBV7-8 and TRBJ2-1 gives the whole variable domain GAGVSQSPRYKVAKRGQDVALRCDPISGHVSLFWYQQALGQGPEFLTYFQNEAQLDKSGLPSDRFFAERPEGSVSTLKIQRTQQEDSAVYLCASSPHRGKGDEQFFGPGTRLTVL.

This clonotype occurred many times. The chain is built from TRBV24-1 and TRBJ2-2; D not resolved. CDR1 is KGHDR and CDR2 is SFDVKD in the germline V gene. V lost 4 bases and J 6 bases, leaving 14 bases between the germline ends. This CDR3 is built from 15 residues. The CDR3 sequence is CATSDPTPGPGELFF. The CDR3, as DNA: TGTGCCACCAGTGACCCCACTCCCGGCCCCGGGGAGCTGTTTTTT.

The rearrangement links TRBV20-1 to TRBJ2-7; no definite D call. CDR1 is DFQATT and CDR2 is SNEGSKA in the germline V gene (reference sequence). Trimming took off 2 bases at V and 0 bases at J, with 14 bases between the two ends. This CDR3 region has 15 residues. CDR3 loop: CSARSRVGPSYEQYF. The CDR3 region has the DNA TGCAGTGCTAGAAGTCGCGTGGGCCCCTCCTACGAGCAGTACTTC.

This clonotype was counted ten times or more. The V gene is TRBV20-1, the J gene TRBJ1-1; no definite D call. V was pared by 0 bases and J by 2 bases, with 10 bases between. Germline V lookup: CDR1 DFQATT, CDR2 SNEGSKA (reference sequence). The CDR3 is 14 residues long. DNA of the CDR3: TGCAGTGCTAGAGATTCAGGCCCTAACACTGAAGCTTTCTTT. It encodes CSARDSGPNTEAFF.

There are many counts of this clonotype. DNA of the CDR3: TGCGCCAGCAGCAGGACCGGCGGGTTGAGGGAGACCCAGTACTTC. Translated: CASSRTGGLRETQYF. The chain combines TRBV4-1 with TRBJ2-5; a possible D gene is TRBD2 (5 bases). This CDR3 spans 15 amino acids. The V end lost 5 bases, the J end lost 5 bases, and 18 bases lay between the germline ends. The germline V gene encodes CDR1 MGHRA and CDR2 YSYEKL.

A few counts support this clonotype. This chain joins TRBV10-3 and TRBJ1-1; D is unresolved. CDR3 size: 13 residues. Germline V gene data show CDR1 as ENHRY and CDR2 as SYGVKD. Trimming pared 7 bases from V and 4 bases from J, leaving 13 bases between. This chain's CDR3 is CAITPGGPTEAFF. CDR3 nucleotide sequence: TGTGCCATCACCCCTGGAGGGCCCACTGAAGCTTTCTTT.

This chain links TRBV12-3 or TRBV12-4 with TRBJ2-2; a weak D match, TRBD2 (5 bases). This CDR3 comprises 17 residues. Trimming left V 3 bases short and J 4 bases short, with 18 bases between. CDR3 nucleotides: TGTGCCAGCAGTTTGACGCCCAAGAGCGGAATCACCGGGGAGCTGTTTTTT. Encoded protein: CASSLTPKSGITGELFF.

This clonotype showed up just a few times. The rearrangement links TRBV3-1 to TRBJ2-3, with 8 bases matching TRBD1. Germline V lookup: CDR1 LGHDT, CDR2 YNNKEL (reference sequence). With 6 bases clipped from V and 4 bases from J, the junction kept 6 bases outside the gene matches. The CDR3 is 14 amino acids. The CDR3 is CASRHGQGADTQYF. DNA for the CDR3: TGTGCCAGCAGACACGGACAGGGCGCAGATACGCAGTATTTT.

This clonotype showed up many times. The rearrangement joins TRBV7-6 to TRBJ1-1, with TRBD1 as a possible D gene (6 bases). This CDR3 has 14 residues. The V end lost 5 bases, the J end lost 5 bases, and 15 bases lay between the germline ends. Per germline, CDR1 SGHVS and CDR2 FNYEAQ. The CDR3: CASSRGRGITEAFF. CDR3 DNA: TGTGCCAGCAGCCGGGGGCGAGGTATTACTGAAGCTTTCTTT.

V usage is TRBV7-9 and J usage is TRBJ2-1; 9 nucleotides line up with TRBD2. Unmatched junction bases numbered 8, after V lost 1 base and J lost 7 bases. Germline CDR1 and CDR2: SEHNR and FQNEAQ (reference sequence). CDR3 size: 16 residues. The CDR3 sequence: CASSLVSASGKNEQFF. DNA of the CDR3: TGTGCCAGCAGCTTAGTATCGGCTAGCGGGAAGAATGAGCAGTTCTTC.

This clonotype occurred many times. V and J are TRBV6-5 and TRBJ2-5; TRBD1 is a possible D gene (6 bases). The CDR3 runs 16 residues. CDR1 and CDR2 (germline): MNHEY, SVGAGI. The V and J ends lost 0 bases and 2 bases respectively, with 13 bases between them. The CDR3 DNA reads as TGTGCCAGCAGTTACTCGGCAGGGGCCGTGCAAGAGACCCAGTACTTC. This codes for CASSYSAGAVQETQYF.